Detailed here is one T cell receptor beta chain. Its antigen is unidentified. The sample belongs to a study of beta chain features in type 1 diabetes. Study findings and constraints: TCRB CDR3 length was moderately but significantly reduced in all four CD4+ subsets of Type 1 diabetes patients.

One heparinised draw of blood, averaging about 116 mL, came from each donor. Via CD45RO/CCR7/CD25/CD127/CD95/CD27, cells of the CD4+ naive, central memory, regulatory and stem cell-like memory subsets were sorted. Germline loops: CDR1 SGHVS, CDR2 FQNEAQ. The CDR3 covers 14 residues. V lost 3 bases and J 3 bases, leaving 12 bases between the germline ends. Sequenced material consisted of expressed TCRB transcripts (all of the isolated RNA was reverse transcribed). Libraries were prepared by immunoSEQ multiplex PCR; TCRdb keeps only in-frame clonotypes and omits some of them. The sample records roughly 260,000 clones, roughly 11% being singletons.

The clonotype was recovered from a man aged 25-45 years with type 1 diabetes. Sequencing was carried out using naive CD4+ T cells from blood. This chain links TRBV7-8 with TRBJ2-7; D is perhaps TRBD1 (6 bases). The DNA of the CDR3 is TGTGCCAGCAGCTTTCCTTTGGACAGCTACGAGCAGTACTTC. Its protein product is CASSFPLDSYEQYF.